The 18 T cell receptor beta chains below were found in one sample sequenced in a study of T cell repertoires in cytomegalovirus infection. TCRdb independently ran MiXCR on the reads; one entry per CDR3 protein. The sample includes hundreds of thousands of distinct CDR3 sequences, roughly a quarter seen only once; the top ten take less than 10%. The source material was CD8+ T cells from PBMCs. The origin of the receptors is a human donor in good health (CMV status not recorded). Some clones in this sample may be carry-over from other donors' samples.

On this clonotype itself: One end of the junction does not line up with germline, which may come from a read error. The chain links TRBV10-3 to TRBJ2-3; a weak D match, TRBD1 (6 bases). Germline CDR1 and CDR2: ENHRY and SYGVKD. CDR3 length equals 12 residues. The CDR3 region has the DNA TGTGCCATCAGTGAACAGGGAAATACGCAGTGTTTT. It codes for CAISEQGNTQCF.

The chain has TRBV20-1 and TRBJ2-7; 7 positions agree with TRBD1. V trimming: 0 bases; J trimming: 2 bases; junction bases outside the gene matches: 10. This CDR3 has 16 amino acids. The germline CDR1 and CDR2 sequences are DFQATT and SNEGSKA (reference sequence). The CDR3 region has the DNA TGCAGTGCTAGAGATATGGCAGGGGGTTTAACCTACGAGCAGTACTTC. Its translation: CSARDMAGGLTYEQYF.

The DNA for the CDR3 is TGTGCCAGCAGCCCGCTGACGGACAGGGCTAACTATGGCTACACCTTC. Amino acid sequence: CASSPLTDRANYGYTF. This chain joins TRBV14 and TRBJ1-2; 8 bases map to TRBD1. V dropped 4 bases and J dropped 0; count of bases not matched to a gene: 7. The CDR3 has 16 amino acids. Germline CDR1 is SGHDN and CDR2 is FVKESK.

The table lists this clonotype with many counts. This CDR3 is CASSSPGPYEQYF. The CDR3 nucleotides read TGTGCCAGCAGCTCCCCGGGCCCCTACGAGCAGTACTTC. J is TRBJ2-7 and V is TRBV7-2; D remains ambiguous. The V gene lost 4 bases and the J gene lost 2 bases, with 9 bases spanning the gap. The CDR3 runs 13 residues. Germline CDR1 is SGHTA and CDR2 is FQGNSA.

Concerning this clonotype: A much larger clone differs from this one at a single base, so this may be a read error. V usage is TRBV12-5 and J usage is TRBJ1-1, with 11 bases aligning to TRBD1. Germline V gives CDR1 LGHNT, CDR2 FRNRAP. The V gene end was trimmed by 8 bases and the J gene end by 5 bases; junction bases not matched to a gene: 10. The CDR3 spans 15 residues. The CDR3 region has the DNA TGTGCTAGTTGTGTCCCCGGGACAGGGGGAACTGAAGCTTTCTTT. This encodes CASCVPGTGGTEAFF. Based on the CDR3 plus reference TRBV12-5 and TRBJ1-1, the full variable domain is DARVTQTPRHKVTEMGQEVTMRCQPILGHNTVFWYRQTMMQGLELLAYFRNRAPLDDSGMPKDRFSAEMPDATLATLKIQPSEPRDSAVYFCASCVPGTGGTEAFFGQGTRLTVV.

The sample holds a few counts of this clonotype. V usage is TRBV2 and J usage is TRBJ2-1; weak D call: TRBD2 (7 bases). There are 15 residues in the CDR3. Germline loops: CDR1 SNHLY, CDR2 FYNNEI. V shed 0 bases and J shed 4 bases, with 10 bases lying between them. CDR3: CASSEAGGRYNEQFF. In nucleotides, the CDR3 is TGTGCCAGCAGTGAAGCGGGGGGGCGATACAATGAGCAGTTCTTC.

The rearrangement links TRBV28 to TRBJ2-5, with 10 positions matching TRBD2. The ends lost 6 bases at V and 3 bases at J; junction bases unmatched: 10. Germline-derived CDR1 and CDR2 are MDHEN and SYDVKM. The CDR3 consists of 16 residues. The CDR3 is CASSLSGGLPEETQYF. Here the CDR3 DNA reads TGTGCCAGCAGCCTTAGCGGGGGGCTACCCGAAGAGACCCAGTACTTC.

CDR3 in amino acids: CASSPGPVGVEQYF. Written as DNA, the CDR3 is TGTGCCAGCAGCCCCGGACCCGTGGGTGTCGAGCAGTACTTC. The genes are TRBV7-6 and TRBJ2-7; D ambiguous. The germline V gene encodes CDR1 SGHVS and CDR2 FNYEAQ. V lost 5 bases to trimming and J lost 6 bases, with 17 bases between them. The CDR3 runs to 14 residues. Using reference TRBV7-6 and TRBJ2-7 for the parts outside the CDR3, the full variable domain is GAGVSQSPRYKVTKRGQDVALRCDPISGHVSLYWYRQALGQGPEFLTYFNYEAQQDKSGLPNDRFSAERPEGSISTLTIQRTEQRDSAMYRCASSPGPVGVEQYFGPGTRLTVT.

The gene calls are TRBV10-3 and TRBJ2-7; D may be TRBD2 (5 bases). Trimming took off 6 bases at V and 3 bases at J, with 9 bases between the two ends. This CDR3 spans 12 amino acids. Per the germline V gene, CDR1 is ENHRY and CDR2 is SYGVKD. For the CDR3, the DNA is TGTGCCATCAGGACACGGGACTACGAGCAGTACTTC. Its protein product is CAIRTRDYEQYF.

This chain joins TRBV6-5 and TRBJ2-5, with 7 bases lining up with TRBD1. The CDR3 is made up of 15 amino acids. Germline CDR1 and CDR2: MNHEY and SVGAGI. Trimming at V came to 4 bases and at J to 3 bases, leaving 8 bases not matched to a gene. CDR3 sequence: CASSFRNRGEETQYF. The CDR3, as DNA: TGTGCCAGCAGTTTCCGCAACAGGGGAGAAGAGACCCAGTACTTC.

The chain is built from TRBV20-1 and TRBJ1-1; D gene ambiguous. Germline CDR1 is DFQATT and CDR2 is SNEGSKA (reference sequence). Deletions cut 2 bases from V and 1 base from J, with 14 bases between. The CDR3 spans 15 residues. The CDR3 sequence: CSARPLRRSNTEAFF. As DNA, the CDR3 is TGCAGTGCTAGACCCTTACGTAGATCGAACACTGAAGCTTTCTTT.

This clonotype appeared a few times. The chain uses TRBV7-9 and TRBJ2-5, with D uncertain. This CDR3 region has 12 residues. V was shortened by 6 bases and J by 4 bases, with 9 bases between the two germline ends. Germline V gives CDR1 SEHNR, CDR2 FQNEAQ (reference sequence). The CDR3 nucleotides read TGTGCCAGCAGAGATGCGCGAGAGACCCAGTACTTC. Its translation is CASRDARETQYF.

The table lists this clonotype with many counts. The chain links TRBV11-3 to TRBJ2-2, with D perhaps TRBD1 (6 bases). The ends were cut back, 5 bases at V and 6 bases at J, with 19 bases in the middle. The CDR3 spans 16 residues. Germline CDR1 SGHNT, CDR2 YENEEA. DNA of the CDR3: TGTGCCAGCAGCCCTAGGGTGCAGGGGTTCCCCGGGGAGCTGTTTTTT. Amino acid sequence: CASSPRVQGFPGELFF.

This clonotype has a handful of counts. The chain joins TRBV14 to TRBJ2-1; TRBD2 aligns across 15 bases. The CDR3 extends over 22 amino acids. V gave up 0 bases and J gave up 0 bases; unmatched junction bases: 12. Germline V gene sequence: CDR1 SGHDN, CDR2 FVKESK. CDR3 protein: CASSQDTGPGLAGGGSYNEQFF. The CDR3 nucleotides are TGTGCCAGCAGCCAAGATACCGGACCGGGACTAGCGGGGGGCGGCTCCTACAATGAGCAGTTCTTC.

This clonotype has a handful of counts. The V gene is TRBV20-1, the J gene TRBJ2-7; D uncertain. The CDR3 contains 11 residues. Germline CDR1 is DFQATT and CDR2 is SNEGSKA (reference sequence). V dropped 4 bases and J dropped 3 bases, with 7 bases sitting between them. CDR3: CSATTYYEQYF. CDR3 sequence (DNA): TGCAGTGCTACAACCTACTACGAGCAGTACTTC.

This clonotype was seen a handful of times. The chain has TRBV9 and TRBJ2-2; 10 nucleotides match TRBD2. J lost 2 bases, V lost 4 bases, and 11 bases had no gene match. Germline lookup yields CDR1 SGDLS and CDR2 YYNGEE. The CDR3 contains 18 residues. The CDR3 reads CASSTSTSGQGNTGELFF. CDR3 coding DNA: TGTGCCAGCAGCACCTCGACTAGCGGGCAAGGTAACACCGGGGAGCTGTTTTTT. The whole variable domain, filled in from reference TRBV9 and TRBJ2-2, reads DSGVTQTPKHLITATGQRVTLRCSPRSGDLSVYWYQQSLDQGLQFLIQYYNGEERAKGNILERFSAQQFPDLHSELNLSSLELGDSALYFCASSTSTSGQGNTGELFFGEGSRLTVL.

About this clonotype: This may arise from a read error, as a much more abundant clone is one base away. The genes are TRBV7-2 and TRBJ1-2, with a weak D call TRBD1 (5 bases). Germline CDR1 is SGHTA and CDR2 is FQGNSA. The V gene lost 1 base and the J gene lost 5 bases, with 11 bases spanning the gap. The CDR3 is made up of 14 amino acids. CDR3 sequence reads: CASSLGTNHYGYTF. For the CDR3, the DNA is TGTGCCAGCAGCTTAGGGACAAACCATTATGGCTACACCTTC.

This clonotype was seen at least ten times. The chain recombines TRBV7-2 with TRBJ2-3, with TRBD1 matching over 8 bases. Germline V lookup: CDR1 SGHTA, CDR2 FQGNSA. There are 15 residues in the CDR3. The ends lost 5 bases at V and 2 bases at J; junction bases unmatched: 6. Written as DNA, the CDR3 is TGTGCCAGCAGCCTCAGGGGGCTCGCCACAGATACGCAGTATTTT. Protein sequence: CASSLRGLATDTQYF.